This T cell receptor beta chain comes out of a study of cytomegalovirus exposure and HLA in healthy donors. Vbeta (60) and Jbeta (13) primers were used in the PCR. TCRdb keeps only in-frame clones here, not all; method: immunoSEQ multiplex PCR. The sample yields about 140,000 clones, around three quarters seen once. Comments on this clone: Its antigen is not known.

This CDR3 region has 18 residues. V lost 5 bases and J lost 4, with 23 bases in between. In germline, CDR1 is SEHNR, CDR2 FQNEAQ (reference sequence). Whole-study findings and limits: When a later analysis was performed, an Asian-associated ancestry cluster reportedly had fewer N-insertions than the roughly 700-donor mean. Cytomegalovirus-associated status was assigned to about 180 TCR beta chains.

Sequencing was done on a sample of PBMCs. The chain has TRBV7-9 and TRBJ1-4; possibly TRBD1 for D (6 bases). This TCR came from a man aged 40-49 years in good health and CMV-seropositive. CDR3 nucleotides: TGTGCCAGCAGCCAAGGGGTCGATCCGGGACACCTTAATGAAAAACTGTTTTTT. Its translation is CASSQGVDPGHLNEKLFF.